These 5 T cell receptor beta chains came from one sample sequenced in a study of cytotoxic CD8 clonotypes in ibrutinib-treated CLL. Clones were read by immunoSEQ multiplex PCR, and TCRdb kept only the in-frame ones, dropping some. This sample yields about 140,000 clones, of which around 84% are seen a single time; 7.5% to 9% belongs to the top ten. The sequenced sample was PBMCs, obtained after 36 months of ibrutinib treatment. Receptors originate from a human donor with chronic lymphocytic leukemia.

The V and J genes are TRBV5-1 and TRBJ1-1; D unclear. Germline assignment: CDR1 SGHRS and CDR2 YFSETQ. Trimming pared 1 base from V and 4 bases from J, leaving 5 bases between. There are 12 residues in the CDR3. CDR3 amino acids: CASSLTGTEAFF. In DNA form, the CDR3 reads TGCGCCAGCAGCTTGACGGGCACTGAAGCTTTCTTT.

The chain carries TRBV9 and TRBJ1-1; D is unclear. Germline-derived CDR1 and CDR2 are SGDLS and YYNGEE. V was cut by 4 bases and J by 5 bases, with 12 bases left in between. The CDR3 runs 13 residues. The CDR3 DNA sequence: TGTGCCAGCAGCCGTGTGTTATTGACTGAAGCTTTCTTT. Protein product: CASSRVLLTEAFF.

The rearrangement joins TRBV2 to TRBJ2-3; TRBD1 is a possible D gene (5 bases). This CDR3 comprises 15 residues. V shed 4 bases and J shed 7 bases, with 18 bases lying between them. Germline V gene lookup returns CDR1 SNHLY and CDR2 FYNNEI. The CDR3 loop reads CASSGGRRPVYTQYF. The CDR3 nucleotides are TGTGCCAGCAGTGGGGGCAGGCGGCCAGTGTATACGCAGTATTTT.

The chain links TRBV15 to TRBJ2-7, with 9 bases that match TRBD1. After removal of 0 bases from V and 3 bases from J, the junction contained 9 bases not matched to a gene. CDR1 is LNHNV and CDR2 is YYDKDF in the germline V gene (reference sequence). CDR3 size: 17 residues. The CDR3 DNA sequence: TGTGCCACCAGCAGAGATGGGGGACAGGGACTACACTACGAGCAGTACTTC. Encoded protein: CATSRDGGQGLHYEQYF. Based on the CDR3 plus reference TRBV15 and TRBJ2-7, the full variable domain is DAMVIQNPRYQVTQFGKPVTLSCSQTLNHNVMYWYQQKSSQAPKLLFHYYDKDFNNEADTPDNFQSRRPNTSFCFLDIRSPGLGDTAMYLCATSRDGGQGLHYEQYFGPGTRLTVT.

The CDR3 is CSVVVGHTQYF. In DNA, the CDR3 is TGCAGCGTTGTTGTGGGCCATACGCAGTATTTT. This chain joins TRBV29-1 and TRBJ2-3; D not resolved. This CDR3 spans 11 amino acids. Trimming took 4 bases from V and 7 from J, leaving 9 bases between them. CDR1 and CDR2 from the germline V gene are SQVTM and ANQGSEA.